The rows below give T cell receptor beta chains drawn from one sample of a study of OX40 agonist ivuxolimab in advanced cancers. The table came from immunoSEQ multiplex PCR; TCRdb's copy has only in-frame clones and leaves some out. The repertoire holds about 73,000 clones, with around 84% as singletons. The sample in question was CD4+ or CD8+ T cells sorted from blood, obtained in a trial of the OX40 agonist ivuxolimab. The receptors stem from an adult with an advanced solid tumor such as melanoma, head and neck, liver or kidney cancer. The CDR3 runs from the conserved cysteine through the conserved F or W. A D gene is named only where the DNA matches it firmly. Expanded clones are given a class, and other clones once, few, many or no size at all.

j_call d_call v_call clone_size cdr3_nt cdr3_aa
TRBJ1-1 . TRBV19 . TGTGCCAGTAGTAGAGAGAACACTGAAGCTTTCTTT CASSRENTEAFF
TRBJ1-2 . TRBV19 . TGTGCCAGTAGCCTAGCGGCAGGGACTAACTATGGCTACACCTTC CASSLAAGTNYGYTF
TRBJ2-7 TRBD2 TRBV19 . TGTGCCAGCCCTCTACCCCGGGACAGCCTTCCAACTAGCGGGGGTTACGAGCAGTACTTC CASPLPRDSLPTSGGYEQYF
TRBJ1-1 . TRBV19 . TGTGCCCGATGGGGTTATTCGGACACTGAAGCTTTCTTT CARWGYSDTEAFF
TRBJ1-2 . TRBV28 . TGTGCCAGCAGATCAGAGTATGGCTACACCTTC CASRSEYGYTF
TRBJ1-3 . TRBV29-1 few TGCAGCGTAGCAGGGGTAAATGGAAACACCATATATTTT CSVAGVNGNTIYF
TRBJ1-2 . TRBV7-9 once TGTGCCAGCAGCCCCACGAAGGGAGGGGGGTCCAATGGCTACACCTTC CASSPTKGGGSNGYTF
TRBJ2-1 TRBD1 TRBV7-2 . TGTGCCAGCAGCTTAGGGAGCGGGACAGGGAATGAGCAGTTCTTC CASSLGSGTGNEQFF
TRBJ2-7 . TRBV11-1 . TGTGCCAGCAGCTTAGGAGGGGGGCCCTACGAGCAGTACTTC CASSLGGGPYEQYF
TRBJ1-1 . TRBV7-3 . TGTGCCAGCAGCTTAAAAATGGGGACTGAAGCTTTCTTT CASSLKMGTEAFF
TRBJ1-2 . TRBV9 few TGTGCCAGCAGCCCCCTTATGAGGGGGACCTCTAACTATGGCTACACCTTC CASSPLMRGTSNYGYTF
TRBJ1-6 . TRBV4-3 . TGCGCCAGCAGCCAAGCGACAGGATGGTCACCCCTCCACTTT CASSQATGWSPLHF
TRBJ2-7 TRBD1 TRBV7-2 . TGTGCCAGCAGCTCCCTGGGACAGAGCCGATACGAGCAGTACTTC CASSSLGQSRYEQYF
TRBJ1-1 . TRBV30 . TGTGCCTGGAACACCCGGACTGAAGCTTTCTTT CAWNTRTEAFF
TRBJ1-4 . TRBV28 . TGTGCCAGCAGTTCTCAAATAAGTGCCCTGAAAAAACTGTTTTTT CASSSQISALKKLFF
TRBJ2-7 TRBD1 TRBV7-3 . TGTGCCAGCAGCTTAAAAGGGACAGATTCCTACGAGCAGTACTTC CASSLKGTDSYEQYF
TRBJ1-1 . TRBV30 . TGTGCCTGGAACGGGGAACCGAACACTGAAGCTTTCTTT CAWNGEPNTEAFF
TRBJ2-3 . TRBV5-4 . TGTGCCAGCAGCCACGCTAGTGGGGGCACAGATACGCAGTATTTT CASSHASGGTDTQYF
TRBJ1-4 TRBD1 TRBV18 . TGTGCCAGCTCGCCCGGGACAGGGAGTGAAAAACTGTTTTTT CASSPGTGSEKLFF
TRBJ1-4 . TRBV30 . TGTGCCTGGAAGCGACAGTCTCTTAATGAAAAACTGTTTTTT CAWKRQSLNEKLFF
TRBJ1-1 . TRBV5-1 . TGCGCCAGCAGCTTAGCGGGGGGACCCACTGAAGCTTTCTTT CASSLAGGPTEAFF
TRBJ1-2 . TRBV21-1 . TGTGCCAGCAGCAAAGGAAGGGTAGGGGGGAGGTATGGCTACACCTTC CASSKGRVGGRYGYTF
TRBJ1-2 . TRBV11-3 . TGTGCCAGCAGCCCCCACCCTAACTCTGTTGGCTACACCTTC CASSPHPNSVGYTF
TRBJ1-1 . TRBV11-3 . TGTGCCAGCAGCTTAGGAGGGTCAGGTGAAGCTTTCTTT CASSLGGSGEAFF